Below are 27 T cell receptor beta chains sequenced from a single sample in a study of T cell repertoires in cytomegalovirus infection. These TCRs are of unknown antigen specificity. TCRdb ran MiXCR on the reads and lists one entry per CDR3 protein. The sample has 830,000 or so distinct CDR3 sequences; about 33% are singletons. The sequenced sample was cultured CD8+ T cells from PBMCs, obtained from culture after CMV antigen stimulation. These receptors came from a human donor in good health (CMV status not recorded). Some clones in this sample may be carry-over from other donors' samples.

This sequence joins TRBV12-3 or TRBV12-4 and TRBJ1-1; possible D gene TRBD1, 6 bases. Deletions cut 6 bases from V and 0 bases from J, with 17 bases between. The CDR3 runs to 16 residues. The CDR3 reads CASSPHPDRLNTEAFF. The DNA of the CDR3 is TGTGCCAGCAGCCCCCACCCAGACAGGTTGAACACTGAAGCTTTCTTT.

V is TRBV7-9 and J is TRBJ2-2; D not resolved. Between the trimmed V and J ends, which lost 5 bases and 3 bases, there was a span of 16 bases. The CDR3 has 16 amino acids. Per the germline V gene, CDR1 is SEHNR and CDR2 is FQNEAQ (reference sequence). CDR3 sequence: CASSLLGGADTGELFF. CDR3 sequence (DNA): TGTGCCAGCAGCCTTCTTGGTGGCGCGGACACCGGGGAGCTGTTTTTT.

The chain employs TRBV25-1 and TRBJ1-1; D is unresolved. Germline V CDR1 and CDR2: MGHDK, SYGVNS. The CDR3 length is 14 residues. Trimming shortened V by 3 bases and J by 4 bases, and 12 bases separated the two germline ends. The CDR3 region is CASSDSRQITEAFF. CDR3 DNA: TGTGCCAGCAGTGACAGTAGGCAGATCACTGAAGCTTTCTTT. Filled out from reference TRBV25-1 and TRBJ1-1, the complete variable domain reads EADIYQTPRYLVIGTGKKITLECSQTMGHDKMYWYQQDPGMELHLIHYSYGVNSTEKGDLSSESTVSRIRTEHFPLTLESARPSHTSQYLCASSDSRQITEAFFGQGTRLTVV.

V usage is TRBV7-9 and J usage is TRBJ1-2, with D tentatively TRBD1 (5 bases). The V gene lost 8 bases and the J gene lost 1 base, with 17 bases spanning the gap. The CDR3 length is 15 residues. The V gene's germline CDR1 is SEHNR and CDR2 FQNEAQ (reference sequence). CDR3 sequence reads: CASLDLGTLNYGYTF. The CDR3, as DNA: TGTGCCAGCTTGGATTTGGGGACCCTTAACTATGGCTACACCTTC.

V gene TRBV6-2 or TRBV6-3 combines with J gene TRBJ2-4, with TRBD2 matching 7 bases. This CDR3 has 16 amino acids. In germline, CDR1 is MNHEY, CDR2 SVGEGT. V was pared by 4 bases and J by 0 bases, with 6 bases of the junction left unmatched. The CDR3 loop is CASSSSGELAKNIQYF. CDR3 DNA: TGTGCCAGCAGTTCCAGCGGGGAACTAGCCAAAAACATTCAGTACTTC.

This clonotype appeared once. The chain couples TRBV6-1 to TRBJ1-1, with D tentatively TRBD1 (5 bases). With 0 bases removed from V and 5 bases from J, the gap between germline ends came to 19 bases. Germline-derived CDR1 and CDR2 are MNHNS and SASEGT. CDR3 length equals 17 residues. CDR3 coding DNA: TGTGCCAGCAGTGAAGCGCTTCTGGGGCAGGGCAAGACTGAAGCTTTCTTT. Translating gives CASSEALLGQGKTEAFF.

The V gene is TRBV7-3, the J gene TRBJ2-2; no clear D. The ends were cut back, 3 bases at V and 5 bases at J, with 13 bases in the middle. This CDR3 spans 15 amino acids. The germline V gene encodes CDR1 SGHTA and CDR2 FQGTGA. The CDR3, as DNA: TGTGCCAGCAGCTTGAGGTCCGCCGGGACCGGGGAGCTGTTTTTT. Residues: CASSLRSAGTGELFF.

This clonotype was seen more than once but under ten times. V is TRBV4-1 and J is TRBJ2-1, with 8 bases fitting TRBD2. The CDR3 is made up of 17 amino acids. V shed 0 bases, J shed 3 bases, and the junction held 7 bases outside the gene matches. CDR1 is MGHRA, CDR2 YSYEKL, per germline. CDR3 coding DNA: TGCGCCAGCAGCCAAGAATCCACCAGCGGGAGCTACAATGAGCAGTTCTTC. Translation gives CASSQESTSGSYNEQFF.

The chain combines TRBV7-9 with TRBJ2-1, with a weak D call TRBD2 (5 bases). Germline V gene data show CDR1 as SEHNR and CDR2 as FQNEAQ (reference sequence). Trimming removed 8 bases from V and 0 bases from J, with 14 bases in between. There are 15 residues in the CDR3. CDR3 nucleotide sequence: TGTGCCAGCGGATCGACGGACTTCTCCTACAATGAGCAGTTCTTC. It yields the protein CASGSTDFSYNEQFF.

This clonotype has at least ten counts. The V and J genes are TRBV7-2 and TRBJ2-3; 8 nucleotides align to TRBD2. The germline V gene encodes CDR1 SGHTA and CDR2 FQGNSA. Germline trimming cut 0 bases from V and 6 bases from J; bases unmatched to any gene: 5. The CDR3 has 15 amino acids. Here the CDR3 DNA reads TGTGCCAGCAGCTTAGCTAGCGGGATCCTGGATACGCAGTATTTT. Translation gives CASSLASGILDTQYF.

V and J are TRBV5-1 and TRBJ2-3; D possibly corresponds to TRBD2 (5 bases). Between the trimmed V and J ends, which lost 4 bases and 6 bases, there was a span of 15 bases. Germline V lookup: CDR1 SGHRS, CDR2 YFSETQ. The length of the CDR3 is 14 residues. The CDR3 bases are TGCGCCAGCAGCGGCGAGGGAGAACCCGATACGCAGTATTTT. Its protein is CASSGEGEPDTQYF.

The CDR3 DNA reads as TGTGCCAGCAGTTTATCGGGGGGGAGGGATACGCAGTATTTT. This codes for CASSLSGGRDTQYF. This sequence joins TRBV12-3 or TRBV12-4 and TRBJ2-3, with TRBD2 matching 8 bases. V gave up 2 bases and J gave up 6 bases; unmatched junction bases: 4. This CDR3 has 14 amino acids.

The chain couples TRBV29-1 to TRBJ2-1, with TRBD2 matching over 7 bases. V lost 6 bases to trimming and J lost 5 bases; unmatched junction nucleotides: 4. CDR1 SQVTM and CDR2 ANQGSEA come from the germline V gene. There are 12 residues in the CDR3. The CDR3 coding sequence is TGCAGCGTGGGGGGGGGAAACAATGAGCAGTTCTTC. This gives the protein CSVGGGNNEQFF.

Points on this clonotype: At one boundary the junction diverges from the germline segment, which might be a read error. V is TRBV7-6 and J is TRBJ1-5; a weak D match, TRBD1 (5 bases). The germline CDR1 and CDR2 sequences are SGHVS and FNYEAQ. This CDR3 is 13 amino acids long. The CDR3 protein is CTSRAEGNQPQHF. The CDR3 region has the DNA TGTACCAGCAGGGCCGAGGGGAATCAGCCCCAGCATTTT. Supplemented by reference TRBV7-6 and TRBJ1-5, the full variable domain reads GAGVSQSPRYKVTKRGQDVALRCDPISGHVSLYWYRQALGQGPEFLTYFNYEAQQDKSGLPNDRFSAERPEGSISTLTIQRTEQRDSAMYRCTSRAEGNQPQHFGDGTRLSIL.

There are a few counts of this clonotype. The chain joins TRBV6-6 to TRBJ1-3; D unclear. Germline V gene sequence: CDR1 MNHNY, CDR2 SVGAGI (reference sequence). This CDR3 has 18 amino acids. The V end lost 0 bases, the J end lost 0 bases, and 15 bases lay between the germline ends. CDR3 nucleotide sequence: TGTGCCAGCAGTTACTCGATGACCCCAGAAGTCTCTGGAAACACCATATATTTT. Amino acid sequence: CASSYSMTPEVSGNTIYF.

The chain links TRBV4-2 to TRBJ2-3, with 11 bases fitting TRBD2. Germline V gene sequence: CDR1 LGHNA, CDR2 YNFKEQ. J was trimmed by 2 bases and V by 0 bases; bases with no gene match: 7. The CDR3 consists of 18 residues. The DNA of the CDR3 is TGTGCCAGCAGCCAAGAACCCCAACTAGCGGGGGACACAGATACGCAGTATTTT. Translation gives CASSQEPQLAGDTDTQYF.

This chain connects TRBV7-9 to TRBJ2-3; D may correspond to TRBD1 or TRBD2 (5 bases each). Trimming cost V 7 bases and J 0 bases, with 14 bases left between them. Per the germline V gene, CDR1 is SEHNR and CDR2 is FQNEAQ (reference sequence). This CDR3 has 15 residues. The CDR3 region is CASTGDGSSTDTQYF. The CDR3, as DNA: TGTGCCAGCACCGGGGACGGATCTAGCACAGATACGCAGTATTTT.

This clonotype occurred a few times. The chain couples TRBV5-1 to TRBJ2-1, with no clear D. In germline, CDR1 is SGHRS, CDR2 YFSETQ. The CDR3 loop spans 14 amino acids. Trimming pared 2 bases from V and 1 base from J, leaving 7 bases between. The CDR3, as DNA: TGCGCCAGCAGCTTCACACCATCCTACAATGAGCAGTTCTTC. Its translation is CASSFTPSYNEQFF. Full variable domain (remainder filled in from reference TRBV5-1 and TRBJ2-1): KAGVTQTPRYLIKTRGQQVTLSCSPISGHRSVSWYQQTPGQGLQFLFEYFSETQRNKGNFPGRFSGRQFSNSRSEMNVSTLELGDSALYLCASSFTPSYNEQFFGPGTRLTVL.

At least ten counts were recorded for this clonotype. The genes are TRBV28 and TRBJ1-2; 8 bases match TRBD1. The junction had 7 bases not matched to a gene; V was cut back by 5 bases and J by 2 bases. The CDR3 totals 15 residues. Germline CDR1 MDHEN, CDR2 SYDVKM. CDR3: CASSLATGDNYGYTF. CDR3 sequence (DNA): TGTGCCAGCAGTCTAGCGACAGGGGACAACTATGGCTACACCTTC.

This clonotype was counted a few times. The chain has TRBV4-1 and TRBJ2-6; possibly TRBD1 for D (5 bases). The germline CDR1 and CDR2 sequences are MGHRA and YSYEKL. The CDR3 is 16 residues long. V lost 3 bases and J lost 1, with 10 bases in between. The CDR3, as DNA: TGCGCCAGCAGCCACCCGACAGAGTCTGGGGCCAACGTCCTGACTTTC. Translation gives CASSHPTESGANVLTF.

The CDR3 DNA follows: TGTGCCAGCAGCACCCGGCGGGTCTCTAGCACAGATACGCAGTATTTT. It encodes CASSTRRVSSTDTQYF. The chain links TRBV7-6 to TRBJ2-3; a possible D gene is TRBD2 (5 bases). Germline-derived CDR1 and CDR2 are SGHVS and FNYEAQ. Trimming took 5 bases from V and 0 from J, leaving 15 bases between them. This CDR3 has 16 residues.

The chain links TRBV6-2 or TRBV6-3 to TRBJ2-5; TRBD2 aligns across 13 bases. The ends lost 6 bases at V and 1 base at J; junction bases unmatched: 11. CDR1 MNHEY and CDR2 SVGEGT come from the germline V gene. The CDR3 sequence is 18 residues long. CDR3 sequence (DNA): TGTGCCAGCAGCCTTTTATCCCGGACTAGCGGGGGCCAAGAGACCCAGTACTTC. It codes for CASSLLSRTSGGQETQYF.

This clonotype was seen more than once but under ten times. This rearrangement joins TRBV4-1 to TRBJ2-2; possible D gene TRBD1, 6 bases. CDR1 is MGHRA and CDR2 is YSYEKL in the germline V gene. The CDR3 covers 15 residues. Trimming stripped 8 bases from V and 4 bases from J, with 17 bases between. Here the CDR3 DNA reads TGCGCCAGCGCCCCACAGGGTCTCACCACCGGGGAGCTGTTTTTT. Translation: CASAPQGLTTGELFF.

This clonotype was seen more than once but under ten times. V and J are TRBV6-2 or TRBV6-3 and TRBJ1-2; TRBD1 might be the D (6 bases). The CDR3 spans 12 residues. Germline V gene sequence: CDR1 MNHEY, CDR2 SVGEGT. V lost 5 bases and J lost 8, with 12 bases in between. CDR3 region: CASSPGHIGYTF. Written as DNA, the CDR3 is TGTGCCAGCAGTCCGGGACACATCGGCTACACCTTC.

The genes are TRBV5-6 and TRBJ1-5; 7 bases match TRBD1. V shed 4 bases and J 4 bases; nucleotides not matched to a gene: 5. Germline V gives CDR1 SGHDT, CDR2 YYEEEE. The CDR3 is 14 residues long. CDR3: CASSGGQVNQPQHF. The CDR3, as DNA: TGTGCCAGCAGCGGAGGACAGGTAAATCAGCCCCAGCATTTT.

This clonotype was counted only a few times. The chain joins TRBV7-9 to TRBJ2-7; 7 bases are shared with TRBD1. Germline CDR1 is SEHNR and CDR2 is FQNEAQ (reference sequence). The CDR3 is made up of 15 amino acids. Trimming removed 2 bases from V and 2 bases from J; junction bases left unmatched: 6. The CDR3 region is CASSLPGQKPYEQYF. CDR3 bases: TGTGCCAGCAGCTTACCGGGACAGAAACCCTACGAGCAGTACTTC.

V usage is TRBV29-1 and J usage is TRBJ1-1; D unclear. Germline-derived CDR1 and CDR2 are SQVTM and ANQGSEA. V was shortened by 3 bases and J by 6 bases, with 11 bases between the two germline ends. The CDR3 is 12 residues long. CDR3 sequence reads: CSVEGPIPEAFF. The CDR3 region has the DNA TGCAGCGTTGAGGGCCCTATCCCTGAAGCTTTCTTT.